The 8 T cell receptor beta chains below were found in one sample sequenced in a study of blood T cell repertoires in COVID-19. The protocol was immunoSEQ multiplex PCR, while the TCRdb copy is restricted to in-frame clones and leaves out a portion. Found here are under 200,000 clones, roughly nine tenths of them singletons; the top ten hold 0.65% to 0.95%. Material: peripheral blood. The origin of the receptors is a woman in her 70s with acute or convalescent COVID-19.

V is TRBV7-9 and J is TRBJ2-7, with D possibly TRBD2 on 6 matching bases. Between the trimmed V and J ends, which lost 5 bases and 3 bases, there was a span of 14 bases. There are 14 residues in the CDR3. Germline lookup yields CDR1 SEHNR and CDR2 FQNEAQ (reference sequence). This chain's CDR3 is CASSVEGRGYEQYF. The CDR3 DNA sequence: TGTGCCAGCAGCGTGGAGGGGAGAGGCTACGAGCAGTACTTC.

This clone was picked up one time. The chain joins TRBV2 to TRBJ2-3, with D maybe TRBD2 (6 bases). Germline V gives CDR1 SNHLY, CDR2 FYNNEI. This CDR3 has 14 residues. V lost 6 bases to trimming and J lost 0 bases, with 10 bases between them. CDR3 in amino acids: CASRTGTSTDTQYF. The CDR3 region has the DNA TGTGCCAGCAGGACCGGGACTAGCACAGATACGCAGTATTTT.

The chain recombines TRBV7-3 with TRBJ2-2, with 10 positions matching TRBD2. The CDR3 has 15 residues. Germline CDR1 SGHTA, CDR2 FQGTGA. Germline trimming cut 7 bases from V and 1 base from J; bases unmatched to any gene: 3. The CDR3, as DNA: TGTGCCAGCAAAATAGCGGGAGGGAACACCGGGGAGCTGTTTTTT. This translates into CASKIAGGNTGELFF.

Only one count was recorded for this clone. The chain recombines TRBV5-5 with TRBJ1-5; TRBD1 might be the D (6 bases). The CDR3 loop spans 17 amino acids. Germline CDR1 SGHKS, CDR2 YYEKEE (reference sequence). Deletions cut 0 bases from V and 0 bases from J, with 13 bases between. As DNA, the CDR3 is TGTGCCAGCAGCTTGGCCCTCACAGGGTATAGCAATCAGCCCCAGCATTTT. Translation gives CASSLALTGYSNQPQHF. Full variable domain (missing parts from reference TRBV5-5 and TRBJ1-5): DAGVTQSPTHLIKTRGQQVTLRCSPISGHKSVSWYQQVLGQGPQFIFQYYEKEERGRGNFPDRFSARQFPNYSSELNVNALLLGDSALYLCASSLALTGYSNQPQHFGDGTRLSIL.

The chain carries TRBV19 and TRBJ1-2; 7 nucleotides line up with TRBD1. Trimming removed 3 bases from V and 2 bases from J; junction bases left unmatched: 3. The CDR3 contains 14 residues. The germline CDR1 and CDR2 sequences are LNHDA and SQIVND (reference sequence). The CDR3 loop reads CASSIPGQNYGYTF. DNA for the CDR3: TGTGCCAGTAGTATCCCGGGACAGAACTATGGCTACACCTTC. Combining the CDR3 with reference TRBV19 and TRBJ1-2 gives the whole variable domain DGGITQSPKYLFRKEGQNVTLSCEQNLNHDAMYWYRQDPGQGLRLIYYSQIVNDFQKGDIAEGYSVSREKKESFPLTVTSAQKNPTAFYLCASSIPGQNYGYTFGSGTRLTVV.

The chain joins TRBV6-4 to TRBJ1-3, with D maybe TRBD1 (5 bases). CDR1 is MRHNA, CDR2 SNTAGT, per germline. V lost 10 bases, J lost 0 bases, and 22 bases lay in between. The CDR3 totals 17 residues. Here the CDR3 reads CATPLPTDRSSGNTIYF. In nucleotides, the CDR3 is TGTGCCACCCCTTTACCCACCGACAGAAGCTCTGGAAACACCATATATTTT.

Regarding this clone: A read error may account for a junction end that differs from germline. The CDR3 is CASSPTSGGGTGELFF. The CDR3 DNA reads TGTGCTAGCAGCCCAACTAGCGGGGGTGGCACCGGGGAGCTGTTTTTT. The rearrangement links TRBV7-7 to TRBJ2-2, with 11 nucleotides matching TRBD2. The V gene's germline CDR1 is SSHAT and CDR2 FNYEAQ (reference sequence). The CDR3 covers 16 residues.

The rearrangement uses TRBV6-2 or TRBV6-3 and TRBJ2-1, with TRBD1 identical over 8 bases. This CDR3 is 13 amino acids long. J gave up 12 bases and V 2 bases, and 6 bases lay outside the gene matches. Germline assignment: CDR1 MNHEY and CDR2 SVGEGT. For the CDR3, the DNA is TGTGCCAGCAGTTACGGGACAGGTTTCAGGCAGTTCTTC. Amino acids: CASSYGTGFRQFF.